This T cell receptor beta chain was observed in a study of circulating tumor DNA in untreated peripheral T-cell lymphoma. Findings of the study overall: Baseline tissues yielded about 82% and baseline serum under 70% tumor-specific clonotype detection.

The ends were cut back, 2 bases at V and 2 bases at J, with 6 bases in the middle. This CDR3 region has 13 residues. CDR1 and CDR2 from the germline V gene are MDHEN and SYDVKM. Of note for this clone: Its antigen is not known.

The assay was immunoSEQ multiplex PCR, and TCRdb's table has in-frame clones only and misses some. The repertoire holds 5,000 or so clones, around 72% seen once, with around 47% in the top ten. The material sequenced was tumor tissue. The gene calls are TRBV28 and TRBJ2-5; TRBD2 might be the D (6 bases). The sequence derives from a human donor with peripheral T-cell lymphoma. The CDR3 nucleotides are TGTGCCAGCAGTTTAGGGGGGCAAGAGACCCAGTACTTC. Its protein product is CASSLGGQETQYF.